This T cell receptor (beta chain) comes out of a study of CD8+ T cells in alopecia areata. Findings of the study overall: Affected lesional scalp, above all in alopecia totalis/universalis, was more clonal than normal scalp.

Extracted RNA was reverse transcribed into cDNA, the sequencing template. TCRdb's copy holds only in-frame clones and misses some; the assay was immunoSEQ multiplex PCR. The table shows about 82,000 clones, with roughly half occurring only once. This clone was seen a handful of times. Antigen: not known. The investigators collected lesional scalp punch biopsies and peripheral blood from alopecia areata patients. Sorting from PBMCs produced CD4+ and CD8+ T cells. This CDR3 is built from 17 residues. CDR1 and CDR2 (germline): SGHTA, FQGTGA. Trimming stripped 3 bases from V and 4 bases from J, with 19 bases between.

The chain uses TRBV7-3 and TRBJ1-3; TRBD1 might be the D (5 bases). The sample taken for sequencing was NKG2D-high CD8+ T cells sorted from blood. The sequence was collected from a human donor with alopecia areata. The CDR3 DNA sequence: TGTGCCAGCAGCTTCGACCTCGCGGGACCGAGGGGAAACACCATATATTTT. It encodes CASSFDLAGPRGNTIYF.